The entry below describes one T cell receptor beta chain. The data belong to a study of blood T cell repertoires in COVID-19. Germline CDR1 and CDR2: SNHLY and FYNNEI. J gave up 7 bases and V 6 bases, and 7 bases lay outside the gene matches. This CDR3 spans 15 amino acids. Sequencing used immunoSEQ multiplex PCR; TCRdb keeps in-frame clones, though not all of them. The sample consists of 70,000 to 85,000 clones, around 90% of them appearing once. The source of this sequence is a woman between 50 and 59 years old with active or convalescent COVID-19. This chain connects TRBV2 to TRBJ1-6; TRBD1 agrees at 9 bases. The specimen sequenced was peripheral blood. Here the CDR3 DNA reads TGTGCCAGCAGCCTTACAGGGGGCCGGAATTCACCCCTCCACTTT. Translated, it gives CASSLTGGRNSPLHF.